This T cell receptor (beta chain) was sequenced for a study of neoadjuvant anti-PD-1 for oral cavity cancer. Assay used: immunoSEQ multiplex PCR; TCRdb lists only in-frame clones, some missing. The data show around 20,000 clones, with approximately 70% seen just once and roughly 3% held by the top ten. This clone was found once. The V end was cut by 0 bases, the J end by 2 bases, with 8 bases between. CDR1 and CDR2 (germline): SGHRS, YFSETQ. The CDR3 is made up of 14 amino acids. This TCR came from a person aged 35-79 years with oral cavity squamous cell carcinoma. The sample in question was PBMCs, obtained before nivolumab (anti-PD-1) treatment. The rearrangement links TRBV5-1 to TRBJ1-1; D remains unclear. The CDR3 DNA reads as TGCGCCAGCAGCTTGGACGTGAGCAACACTGAAGCTTTCTTT. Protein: CASSLDVSNTEAFF.